The rows below give T cell receptor beta chains drawn from one sample of a study of response to subunit inactivated influenza vaccine. From the RT-PCR reads, TCRdb called clonotypes with MiXCR, one entry per CDR3 protein. The repertoire has more than 200,000 distinct CDR3 sequences, less than 15% of them found once; the top ten carry less than 8.5%. This specimen consisted of non-naive T cells sorted from PBMCs, obtained 14 to 15 days before vaccination. The receptors shown here come from a man aged 45 to 65 who received an inactivated influenza vaccine. Each CDR3 is given with its conserved first and last residue. A D gene is named only where the DNA matches it firmly. Rows may omit the clone size; those that give it use once, few, many or a size class.

j_gene	d_gene	abundance	v_gene	CDR3nt	CDR3aa
TRBJ2-3	-	-	TRBV12-3/TRBV12-4	TGTGCCAGCAGTCCTGGGGGGTCAGATACGCAGTATTTT	CASSPGGSDTQYF
TRBJ2-7	TRBD1	few	TRBV27	TGTGCCAGAGGGACAGTAACTCTTTACGAGCAGTACTTC	CARGTVTLYEQYF
TRBJ2-5	TRBD2	many	TRBV12-3/TRBV12-4	TGTGCCAGCAGTCCTGGGGTGGTAGCGGGATTACAAGAGACCCAGTACTTC	CASSPGVVAGLQETQYF
TRBJ2-1	TRBD1	-	TRBV27	TGTGCCAGCAGTTCCGGGACAGGGGTCTACAATGAGCAGTTCTTC	CASSSGTGVYNEQFF
TRBJ2-6	TRBD1	-	TRBV10-3	TGTGCCATCTCGGGCCAGGACAGGGGGCTTTCCGGGGCCAACGTCCTGACTTTC	CAISGQDRGLSGANVLTF
TRBJ2-3	TRBD1	-	TRBV5-1	TGCGCCAGCAGCTTGGGAACGACAGGGATCCCAAGCACAGATACGCAGTATTTT	CASSLGTTGIPSTDTQYF
TRBJ2-7	TRBD1	few	TRBV28	TGTGCCAGCAAAGGAAGGACAGGGTTCAACGAGCAGTACTTC	CASKGRTGFNEQYF
TRBJ1-2	TRBD1	-	TRBV30	TGTGCCTGGAGTATGGGGACAGGGAGTGGCTACACCTTC	CAWSMGTGSGYTF
TRBJ1-2	-	many	TRBV12-3/TRBV12-4	TGTGCCAGCAGTTTAAGCGCAGGGAGGCATGGCTACACCTTC	CASSLSAGRHGYTF
TRBJ2-3	-	many	TRBV12-3/TRBV12-4	TGTGCCAGCAGCCCAGACCGGGGGGCGGGATCAGATACGCAGTATTTT	CASSPDRGAGSDTQYF
TRBJ2-5	TRBD2	few	TRBV9	TGTGCCAGCAGCGCGGGACTAGCGGAACAAGAGACCCAGTACTTC	CASSAGLAEQETQYF